This T cell receptor beta chain was profiled in a study of PD-L1 blockade in urothelial cancer. This CDR3 has 13 amino acids. From germline, CDR1 is KGHSH and CDR2 LQKENI. V lost 6 bases, J lost 5 bases, and 4 bases stayed unmatched. General observations from the study: Better survival was predicted by below-median pretreatment blood TCR clonality.

Time point of the sample: peripheral blood 6 weeks after treatment start. Profiling relied on immunoSEQ multiplex PCR, and the TCRdb table lists in-frame clones only, not all of them. The sample shows some 110,000 clones, around 89% of them seen only once. Turning to this clone: The antigen is unknown.

The clonotype was recovered from a man aged 55 to 70 with urothelial cancer. The chain has TRBV18 and TRBJ2-1, with 7 positions matching TRBD1. The material sequenced was PBMCs, taken around atezolizumab (anti-PD-L1) treatment. CDR3 nucleotide sequence: TGTGCCAGCTCCCAAGGACAGGACAATGAGCAGTTCTTC. It encodes CASSQGQDNEQFF.